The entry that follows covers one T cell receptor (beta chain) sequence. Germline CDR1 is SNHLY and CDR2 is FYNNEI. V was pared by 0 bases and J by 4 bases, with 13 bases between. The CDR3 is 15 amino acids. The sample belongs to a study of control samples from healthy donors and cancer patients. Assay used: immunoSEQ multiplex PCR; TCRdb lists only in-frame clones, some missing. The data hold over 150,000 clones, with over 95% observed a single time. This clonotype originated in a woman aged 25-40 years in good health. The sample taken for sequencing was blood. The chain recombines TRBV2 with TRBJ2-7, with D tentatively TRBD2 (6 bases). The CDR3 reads CASSEASGVSYEQYF. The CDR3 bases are TGTGCCAGCAGTGAAGCGTCGGGGGTGAGTTACGAGCAGTACTTC.